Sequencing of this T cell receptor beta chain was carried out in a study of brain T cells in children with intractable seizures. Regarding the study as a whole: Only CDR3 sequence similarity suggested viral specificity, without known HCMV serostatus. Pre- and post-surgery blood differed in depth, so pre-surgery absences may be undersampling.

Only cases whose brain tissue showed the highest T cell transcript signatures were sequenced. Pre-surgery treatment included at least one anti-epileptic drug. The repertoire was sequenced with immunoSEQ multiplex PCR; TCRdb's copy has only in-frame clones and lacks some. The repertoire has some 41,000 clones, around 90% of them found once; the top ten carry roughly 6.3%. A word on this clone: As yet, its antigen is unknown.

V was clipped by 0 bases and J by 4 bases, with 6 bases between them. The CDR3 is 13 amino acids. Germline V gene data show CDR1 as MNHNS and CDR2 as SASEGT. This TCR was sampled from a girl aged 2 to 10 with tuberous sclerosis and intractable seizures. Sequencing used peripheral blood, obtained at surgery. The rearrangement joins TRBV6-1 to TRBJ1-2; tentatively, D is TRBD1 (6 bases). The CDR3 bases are TGTGCCAGCAGTGAAGCAGGGGGCTATGGCTACACCTTC. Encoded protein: CASSEAGGYGYTF.